This T cell receptor beta chain derives from a study of T cell changes during pregnancy in multiple sclerosis. CDR1 is LGHNA, CDR2 YSLEER, per germline. The CDR3 has 14 amino acids. The V end was cut by 0 bases, the J end by 3 bases, with 9 bases between. Sequencing used immunoSEQ multiplex PCR; TCRdb keeps in-frame clones, though not all of them. The sample has some 70,000 clones; 92% are singletons. This material consisted of peripheral blood, taken in the second trimester of pregnancy. The source of this sequence is a female donor in good health, enrolled as a control in a pregnancy study. The chain joins TRBV4-3 to TRBJ2-7; weak D call: TRBD2 (5 bases). The CDR3 DNA reads TGCGCCAGCAGCCAAGACCGAGGGAACTACGAGCAGTACTTC. Its translation is CASSQDRGNYEQYF.